A single sample gave rise to the 17 T cell receptor beta chains below, sequenced in a study of beta chain features in type 1 diabetes. The isolated RNA, all of it, was reverse transcribed, so expressed TCRB transcripts were what got sequenced. The data were produced by immunoSEQ multiplex PCR, yet TCRdb's version contains in-frame clones alone and is incomplete. The data hold under 300,000 clones, with roughly a quarter observed a single time. Which antigens these TCRs recognize remains unknown. Study outcomes and limitations: Patients with Type 1 diabetes showed moderately but significantly shorter TCRB CDR3s in all four CD4+ subsets.

Sequenced sample: naive CD4+ T cells from blood. These receptors all come from a woman younger than 45 with type 1 diabetes.

The sample holds a few counts of this clone. The chain combines TRBV19 with TRBJ2-1; TRBD2 matches 8 bases. Germline lookup yields CDR1 LNHDA and CDR2 SQIVND (reference sequence). The CDR3 covers 16 residues. V dropped 5 bases and J dropped 4; count of bases not matched to a gene: 10. CDR3 in DNA: TGTGCCAGTAGTTCCCGGACTAGCCGACTTTACAATGAGCAGTTCTTC. Protein product: CASSSRTSRLYNEQFF.

The chain employs TRBV6-5 and TRBJ1-1; 9 positions match TRBD1. Germline assignment: CDR1 MNHEY and CDR2 SVGAGI. The CDR3 has 13 residues. J was trimmed by 4 bases and V by 8 bases; bases with no gene match: 5. CDR3 protein: CASRTGAGTEAFF. CDR3 DNA sequence: TGTGCCAGCCGGACAGGGGCGGGCACTGAAGCTTTCTTT.

A note on this clone: In the same sample, other DNA sequences code for this CDR3. The chain is built from TRBV7-3 and TRBJ2-3; D might be TRBD2 (5 bases). This CDR3 is built from 12 residues. Trimming shortened V by 5 bases and J by 4 bases, and 7 bases separated the two germline ends. The V gene's germline CDR1 is SGHTA and CDR2 FQGTGA. The CDR3 reads CASSPGADTQYF. CDR3 DNA sequence: TGTGCCAGCAGCCCCGGGGCAGATACGCAGTATTTT. The full variable domain, in which reference TRBV7-3 and TRBJ2-3 provide the parts outside the CDR3, is GAGVSQTPSNKVTEKGKYVELRCDPISGHTALYWYRQSLGQGPEFLIYFQGTGAADDSGLPNDRFFAVRPEGSVSTLKIQRTERGDSAVYLCASSPGADTQYFGPGTRLTVL.

This clone was detected a few times. The genes are TRBV2 and TRBJ2-2; the match to TRBD2 covers 12 bases. Germline CDR1 and CDR2: SNHLY and FYNNEI. The ends lost 4 bases at V and 4 bases at J; junction bases unmatched: 1. This CDR3 is built from 15 residues. CDR3 sequence (DNA): TGTGCCAGCAGTGTGGGACTAGCGGGCACCGGGGAGCTGTTTTTT. Protein: CASSVGLAGTGELFF.

This rearrangement joins TRBV2 to TRBJ2-3, with 7 bases lining up with TRBD1. The junction had 3 bases not matched to a gene; V was cut back by 6 bases and J by 6 bases. From germline, CDR1 is SNHLY and CDR2 FYNNEI. This CDR3 is built from 12 residues. This chain's CDR3 is CASRDRSDTQYF. For the CDR3, the DNA is TGTGCCAGCAGGGACAGGTCGGATACGCAGTATTTT.

This chain joins TRBV30 and TRBJ1-5; unclear D gene. Germline loops: CDR1 GTSNPN, CDR2 SVGIG (reference sequence). This CDR3 is 15 amino acids long. Trimming pared 0 bases from V and 1 base from J, leaving 10 bases between. This chain's CDR3 is CAWSVGSTSNQPQHF. DNA for the CDR3: TGTGCCTGGAGTGTAGGGAGCACAAGCAATCAGCCCCAGCATTTT.

The chain combines TRBV29-1 with TRBJ2-4; 7 bases map to TRBD2. The CDR3 is 15 residues long. Per the germline V gene, CDR1 is SQVTM and CDR2 is ANQGSEA. Trimming removed 4 bases from V and 2 bases from J; junction bases left unmatched: 8. The CDR3 sequence is CSVGHAGVTKNIQYF. Here the CDR3 DNA reads TGCAGCGTTGGACATGCGGGGGTGACCAAAAACATTCAGTACTTC.

This clone was detected only a few times. The V and J genes are TRBV7-2 and TRBJ2-1; 7 bases align to TRBD2. The CDR3 contains 13 residues. V gave up 8 bases and J gave up 7 bases; unmatched junction bases: 8. Germline V gene lookup returns CDR1 SGHTA and CDR2 FQGNSA. This chain's CDR3 is CASAGGSRNEQFF. As DNA, the CDR3 is TGTGCCAGCGCCGGCGGGAGTAGGAATGAGCAGTTCTTC.

CDR3 residues: CASSATENYGYTF. DNA for the CDR3: TGTGCCAGCAGTGCGACAGAAAACTATGGCTACACCTTC. The chain links TRBV6-1 to TRBJ1-2; D is possibly TRBD1 (5 bases). In germline, CDR1 is MNHNS, CDR2 SASEGT. The V end was cut by 4 bases, the J end by 2 bases, with 8 bases between. This CDR3 has 13 amino acids.

This clone was found a few times. J is TRBJ2-5 and V is TRBV30, with D possibly being TRBD2 (6 bases). CDR1 and CDR2 from the germline V gene are GTSNPN and SVGIG (reference sequence). The CDR3 is 12 amino acids. V was pared by 8 bases and J by 2 bases, with 12 bases between. The CDR3 sequence is CAGRGPQETQYF. The DNA of the CDR3 is TGTGCCGGGCGGGGCCCGCAAGAGACCCAGTACTTC.

The chain links TRBV9 to TRBJ2-2, with D possibly TRBD2 on 6 matching bases. The germline V gene has CDR1 SGDLS and CDR2 YYNGEE. The V and J ends lost 1 base and 5 bases respectively, with 12 bases between them. This CDR3 has 15 residues. CDR3 region: CASSVMEGGTGELFF. The CDR3 DNA is TGTGCCAGCAGCGTAATGGAGGGTGGTACCGGGGAGCTGTTTTTT. Looking up the rest from reference TRBV9 and TRBJ2-2 gives the full variable domain: DSGVTQTPKHLITATGQRVTLRCSPRSGDLSVYWYQQSLDQGLQFLIQYYNGEERAKGNILERFSAQQFPDLHSELNLSSLELGDSALYFCASSVMEGGTGELFFGEGSRLTVL.

This clone appeared a few times. The chain recombines TRBV5-1 with TRBJ2-5; TRBD1 aligns across 12 bases. This CDR3 is built from 16 residues. The V segment lost 4 bases and the J segment 4 bases; nucleotides outside the gene matches: 8. The germline CDR1 and CDR2 sequences are SGHRS and YFSETQ. This chain's CDR3 is CASSPQGQGASETQYF. The CDR3 region has the DNA TGCGCCAGCAGCCCTCAGGGACAGGGGGCTTCAGAGACCCAGTACTTC.

This clone was counted between two and nine times. This chain joins TRBV11-3 and TRBJ2-1; D is possibly TRBD2 (5 bases). V shed 6 bases and J shed 5 bases, with 14 bases lying between them. Germline V CDR1 and CDR2: SGHNT, YENEEA. The CDR3 is made up of 14 amino acids. This CDR3 is CASRREMGNNEQFF. In DNA form, the CDR3 reads TGTGCCAGCAGGAGGGAGATGGGTAACAATGAGCAGTTCTTC.

This clone was observed a handful of times. The chain joins TRBV29-1 to TRBJ2-1; TRBD2 is a possible D gene (5 bases). V was clipped by 3 bases and J by 6 bases, with 9 bases between them. The CDR3 runs 12 residues. Per the germline V gene, CDR1 is SQVTM and CDR2 is ANQGSEA. CDR3: CSVDSGINEQFF. The CDR3 coding sequence is TGCAGCGTTGATTCCGGGATCAATGAGCAGTTCTTC.

This clone was seen more than once but under ten times. The V call is TRBV6-5, the J call TRBJ1-2; 7 nucleotides align to TRBD1. The CDR3 spans 15 residues. In germline, CDR1 is MNHEY, CDR2 SVGAGI. J was trimmed by 1 base and V by 5 bases; bases with no gene match: 7. The chain's CDR3 is CASSPSGQINYGYTF. CDR3 DNA: TGTGCCAGCAGTCCCTCGGGACAGATTAACTATGGCTACACCTTC.

This chain uses TRBV4-1 with TRBJ2-7, with D perhaps matching TRBD2 (5 bases). Trimming cost V 2 bases and J 5 bases, with 22 bases left between them. CDR3 length: 17 amino acids. Germline assignment: CDR1 MGHRA and CDR2 YSYEKL. The CDR3 nucleotides are TGCGCCAGCAGCCAACCTCATACCGATGGACTGGGTGACGAGCAGTACTTC. Amino acid sequence: CASSQPHTDGLGDEQYF.

The V gene is TRBV7-9, the J gene TRBJ2-3, with 7 bases that match TRBD2. From germline, CDR1 is SEHNR and CDR2 FQNEAQ (reference sequence). This CDR3 comprises 13 residues. V was clipped by 8 bases and J by 5 bases; unmatched bases: 7. CDR3 protein: CASASSGIDTQYF. The CDR3 DNA is TGTGCCAGCGCGTCTAGCGGCATAGATACGCAGTATTTT.